The clone carrying this T cell receptor (beta chain) was seen ten or more times. The antigen is unknown. TCR beta CDR3 regions were amplified from RNA. The HTBI primer set was used in a first-round RT-PCR of the TCR CDR3. TCRdb re-derived calls from the multiplex PCR reads in MiXCR, one entry per CDR3 protein. This sample has some 500,000 distinct CDR3 sequences, with roughly a quarter found just once. V lost 1 base and J lost 6, with 13 bases in between. Looked up from germline, CDR1 is SGHVS and CDR2 is FQNEAQ. The CDR3 consists of 15 residues. The data were obtained in a study of T cells in Graves' hyperthyroidism and ophthalmopathy. Study-wide points: Median prediction lead before ophthalmopathy onset was 5.5 to 7 months with the model.

The rearrangement joins TRBV7-8 to TRBJ1-5; D is unresolved. Sequenced: blood. The sequence was obtained from a woman between 25 and 40 years old with Graves' ophthalmopathy. CDR3: CASSLGGREGQPQHF. The CDR3 DNA reads as TGTGCCAGCAGCTTAGGAGGGCGCGAGGGTCAGCCCCAGCATTTT.